A selection of T cell receptor beta chains follows, all from one sample in a study of OX40 agonist ivuxolimab in advanced cancers. Sequenced by immunoSEQ multiplex PCR; TCRdb stores in-frame clones only, minus some. The sample contains over 60,000 clones, about 89% of which appear only once. Sequences were derived from CD4+ or CD8+ T cells sorted from blood, sampled in a trial of the OX40 agonist ivuxolimab. These receptors were collected from an adult with an advanced solid tumor such as melanoma, head and neck, liver or kidney cancer. Each CDR3 is given with its conserved first and last residue. The D gene is left open where the match is weak. Clone sizes are given selectively: once, few, many, or a class where the clone is expanded.

CDR3	DNA	length	V	J	D	size
CASSVIDTGAGELFF	TGTGCCAGCAGCGTAATAGACACGGGGGCCGGGGAGCTGTTTTTT	15	TRBV9	TRBJ2-2	NA	NA
CASRGTGRTGELFF	TGTGCCAGCAGGGGGACAGGGAGGACCGGGGAGCTGTTTTTT	14	TRBV28	TRBJ2-2	TRBD1	NA
CASSLGETKNIQYF	TGTGCCAGCAGCTTGGGGGAGACCAAAAACATTCAGTACTTC	14	TRBV5-4	TRBJ2-4	NA	NA
CASSLPQGRETEAFF	TGCGCCAGCAGCCTCCCCCAGGGGCGGGAGACTGAAGCTTTCTTT	15	TRBV5-1	TRBJ1-1	NA	once
CASSSPRGENTGELFF	TGTGCCAGCAGCTCCCCTAGGGGTGAGAACACCGGGGAGCTGTTTTTT	16	TRBV5-6	TRBJ2-2	NA	NA
CASSTLGPMNTEAFF	TGTGCCAGCAGCACCCTGGGACCCATGAACACTGAAGCTTTCTTT	15	TRBV7-3	TRBJ1-1	NA	NA
CASSLNDWGDTGELFF	TGTGCCAGCAGCTTAAATGATTGGGGGGACACCGGGGAGCTGTTTTTT	16	TRBV7-3	TRBJ2-2	NA	once
CASSDRASNQPQHF	TGTGCCAGTAGTGACAGGGCGAGCAATCAGCCCCAGCATTTT	14	TRBV19	TRBJ1-5	TRBD1	once
CASSYTGEQYF	TGTGCCAGCAGTTACACGGGCGAGCAGTACTTC	11	TRBV5-6	TRBJ2-7	NA	NA
CASSGGTGMNTEAFF	TGTGCCAGCTCAGGCGGGACAGGGATGAACACTGAAGCTTTCTTT	15	TRBV18	TRBJ1-1	TRBD1	once
CASSASGGGGELFF	TGTGCCAGTAGTGCCTCAGGGGGCGGCGGGGAGCTGTTTTTT	14	TRBV19	TRBJ2-2	TRBD1	NA
CASSPLQENTEAFF	TGTGCCAGCTCACCATTGCAGGAGAACACTGAAGCTTTCTTT	14	TRBV18	TRBJ1-1	NA	NA
CASTYRRGGNEQFF	TGTGCCAGCACCTACAGGCGGGGGGGCAATGAGCAGTTCTTC	14	TRBV6-5	TRBJ2-1	TRBD2	NA
CASSFSVGRGNNQPQHF	TGTGCCAGCAGTTTCTCGGTAGGCAGGGGGAACAATCAGCCCCAGCATTTT	17	TRBV28	TRBJ1-5	TRBD1	NA
CASRFSTNEKLFF	TGTGCCAGCAGATTTTCAACTAATGAAAAACTGTTTTTT	13	TRBV2	TRBJ1-4	NA	NA
CASRRDRDSYEQYF	TGTGCCAGCAGACGTGACAGGGACTCCTACGAGCAGTACTTC	14	TRBV11-2	TRBJ2-7	TRBD1	NA
CASSLRAANTEAFF	TGTGCCAGCAGCTTGAGGGCGGCGAACACTGAAGCTTTCTTT	14	TRBV5-4	TRBJ1-1	NA	once
CASSDWVLGVRLGTSGYTF	TGTGCCAGCAGTGACTGGGTGTTAGGGGTTAGGTTAGGGACAAGTGGCTACACCTTC	19	TRBV6-4	TRBJ1-2	NA	NA
CASSLGMYQPQHF	TGTGCCAGCAGCTTGGGGATGTACCAGCCCCAGCATTTT	13	TRBV7-2	TRBJ1-5	NA	NA
CASSLAPPGQAIGGYTF	TGTGCCAGCAGCTTAGCACCACCGGGACAGGCGATCGGCGGCTACACCTTC	17	TRBV7-9	TRBJ1-2	TRBD1	NA
CASSDRQGARYGYTF	TGTGCCAGCAGTGATAGACAGGGGGCACGCTATGGCTACACCTTC	15	TRBV27	TRBJ1-2	TRBD1	NA